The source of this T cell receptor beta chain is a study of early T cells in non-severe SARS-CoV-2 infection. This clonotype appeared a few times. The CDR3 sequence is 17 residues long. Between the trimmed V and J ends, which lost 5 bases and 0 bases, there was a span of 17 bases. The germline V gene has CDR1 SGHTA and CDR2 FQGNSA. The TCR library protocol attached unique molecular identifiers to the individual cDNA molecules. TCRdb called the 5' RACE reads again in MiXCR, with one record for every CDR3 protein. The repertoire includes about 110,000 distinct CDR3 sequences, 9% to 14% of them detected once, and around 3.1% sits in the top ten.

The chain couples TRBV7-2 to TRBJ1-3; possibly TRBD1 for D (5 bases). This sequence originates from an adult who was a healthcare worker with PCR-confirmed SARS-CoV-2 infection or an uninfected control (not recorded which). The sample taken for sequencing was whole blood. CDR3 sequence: CASSVDPGRLSGNTIYF. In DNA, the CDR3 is TGTGCCAGCAGCGTAGATCCGGGACGGCTCTCTGGAAACACCATATATTTT.